This is a list of T cell receptor beta chains from one sample in a study of brain T cells in children with intractable seizures. Only in-frame clones appear in the TCRdb table, and some are missing; sequencing was by immunoSEQ multiplex PCR. Of about 320,000 clones in the sample, about 93% were seen once. This specimen consisted of peripheral blood, obtained 5 to 6 months after surgery. The receptors derive from a boy less than two years old with tuberous sclerosis and intractable seizures. CDR3s include the opening cysteine and the closing phenylalanine or tryptophan. D genes are given only for firm matches. Expanded clones get a size class; other rows say once, few or many, or leave the size out.

d_gene: .
abundance: .
v_gene: TRBV18
j_gene: TRBJ2-1
CDR3nt: TGTGCCAGCTCAAGAGGGAATGGGGGCAACAATGAGCAGTTCTTC
CDR3aa: CASSRGNGGNNEQFF

d_gene: .
abundance: .
v_gene: TRBV6-1
j_gene: TRBJ2-7
CDR3nt: TGTGCCAGCAGTGAAGCCCTGGACGAGCAGTACTTC
CDR3aa: CASSEALDEQYF

d_gene: .
abundance: .
v_gene: TRBV5-1
j_gene: TRBJ2-7
CDR3nt: TGCGCCAGCAGATTCGAAAACCCCCAGGACGAGCAGTACTTC
CDR3aa: CASRFENPQDEQYF

d_gene: TRBD1
abundance: .
v_gene: TRBV4-1
j_gene: TRBJ2-7
CDR3nt: TGCGCCAGCAGCGTACAGGGGTCCTCCTACGAGCAGTACTTC
CDR3aa: CASSVQGSSYEQYF

d_gene: .
abundance: once
v_gene: TRBV13
j_gene: TRBJ1-4
CDR3nt: TGTGCCAGCAGCCGCAGGACACGCTCCCCTGAAAAACTGTTTTTT
CDR3aa: CASSRRTRSPEKLFF

d_gene: .
abundance: .
v_gene: TRBV9
j_gene: TRBJ1-1
CDR3nt: TGTGCCAGCAGCGTCGGAACTGTATTAACTGAAGCTTTCTTT
CDR3aa: CASSVGTVLTEAFF

d_gene: .
abundance: .
v_gene: TRBV5-1
j_gene: TRBJ1-5
CDR3nt: TGCGCCAGCAGCTCTGACGGCCAGCAGCCCCAGCATTTT
CDR3aa: CASSSDGQQPQHF

d_gene: .
abundance: .
v_gene: TRBV4-2
j_gene: TRBJ2-7
CDR3nt: TGTGCCAGCAGCCCCCTAAGTAACCCACCCTACTACGAGCAGTACTTC
CDR3aa: CASSPLSNPPYYEQYF

d_gene: .
abundance: .
v_gene: TRBV5-8
j_gene: TRBJ2-7
CDR3nt: TGTGCCAGCAGCTTCCCTAGCTCCTACGAGCAGTACTTC
CDR3aa: CASSFPSSYEQYF

d_gene: .
abundance: .
v_gene: TRBV5-1
j_gene: TRBJ2-5
CDR3nt: TGCGCCAGCAGCTTCGAGGGGCCTTTGGAGACCCAGTACTTC
CDR3aa: CASSFEGPLETQYF

d_gene: .
abundance: few
v_gene: TRBV3-1/TRBV3-2
j_gene: TRBJ1-2
CDR3nt: TGTGCCAGCAGCCAACAGGGCTATGGCTACACCTTC
CDR3aa: CASSQQGYGYTF

d_gene: .
abundance: .
v_gene: TRBV7-2
j_gene: TRBJ2-7
CDR3nt: TGTGCCAGCAGCTTAGGGGCGGGGGACAACGAGCAGTACTTC
CDR3aa: CASSLGAGDNEQYF

d_gene: .
abundance: .
v_gene: TRBV12-3/TRBV12-4
j_gene: TRBJ1-2
CDR3nt: TGTGCCAGCAGTGCTCTTGGGGGCTACACCTTC
CDR3aa: CASSALGGYTF

d_gene: .
abundance: .
v_gene: TRBV5-4
j_gene: TRBJ1-1
CDR3nt: TGTGCCAGCAGCGTACAGGGTTTGGGCACTGAAGCTTTCTTT
CDR3aa: CASSVQGLGTEAFF

d_gene: .
abundance: .
v_gene: TRBV6-5
j_gene: TRBJ1-5
CDR3nt: TGTGCCAGCAGTAACACGGGACTCGGCAATCAGCCCCAGCATTTT
CDR3aa: CASSNTGLGNQPQHF

d_gene: TRBD2
abundance: .
v_gene: TRBV7-9
j_gene: TRBJ2-1
CDR3nt: TGTGCCAGCAGCTCATCGGGACTAGCGGGAGGTATTGAGCAGTTCTTC
CDR3aa: CASSSSGLAGGIEQFF

d_gene: .
abundance: .
v_gene: TRBV11-3
j_gene: TRBJ2-2
CDR3nt: TGTGCCAGCAGCCCACTCTACACCGGGGAGCTGTTTTTT
CDR3aa: CASSPLYTGELFF

d_gene: TRBD1
abundance: .
v_gene: TRBV30
j_gene: TRBJ1-5
CDR3nt: TGTGCCTGGAGTGAGGGGACAGGGGGGGATCAGCCCCAGCATTTT
CDR3aa: CAWSEGTGGDQPQHF